A single sample gave rise to the 32 T cell receptor beta chains below, sequenced in a study of OX40 agonist ivuxolimab in advanced cancers. Sequencing was performed with immunoSEQ multiplex PCR; in TCRdb, only in-frame clones are kept and a portion is missing. Here the sample spans roughly 63,000 clones, about 91% being singletons. Sequencing was performed on CD4+ or CD8+ T cells sorted from blood, taken in a trial of the OX40 agonist ivuxolimab. The receptors were gathered from an adult with an advanced solid tumor such as melanoma, head and neck, liver or kidney cancer.

The V call is TRBV4-2, the J call TRBJ1-6, with 8 positions matching TRBD1. With V trimmed by 4 bases and J by 7 bases, 12 bases remained unmatched. CDR1 and CDR2 (germline): LGHNA, YNFKEQ. This CDR3 is built from 17 residues. CDR3 loop: CASSPPTGVLWNSPLHF. The CDR3 nucleotides read TGTGCCAGCAGCCCCCCGACAGGGGTATTATGGAATTCACCCCTCCACTTT.

This chain connects TRBV9 to TRBJ1-2; D gene unclear. Trimming took 0 bases from V and 5 from J, leaving 5 bases between them. Germline CDR1 reads SGDLS; CDR2 reads YYNGEE. This CDR3 comprises 12 residues. CDR3: CASSVAGYGYTF. CDR3 nucleotide sequence: TGTGCCAGCAGCGTAGCCGGGTATGGCTACACCTTC.

The rearrangement joins TRBV29-1 to TRBJ2-1, with TRBD1 matching over 7 bases. V was pared by 3 bases and J by 3 bases, with 8 bases of the junction left unmatched. In germline, CDR1 is SQVTM, CDR2 ANQGSEA. The CDR3 sequence is 15 residues long. The CDR3 DNA reads TGCAGCGTTGAGGGAAGGAGACAGGGCTACAATGAGCAGTTCTTC. Protein product: CSVEGRRQGYNEQFF.

The chain links TRBV4-1 to TRBJ1-1; 8 bases align to TRBD1. With 3 bases clipped from V and 3 bases from J, the junction kept 9 bases outside the gene matches. The CDR3 runs to 16 residues. Germline V gene lookup returns CDR1 MGHRA and CDR2 YSYEKL. CDR3 in DNA: TGCGCCAGCAGCCATTCCGTCGACAGGGGCCACACTGAAGCTTTCTTT. It specifies CASSHSVDRGHTEAFF.

V and J are TRBV5-4 and TRBJ2-5; D perhaps matches TRBD2 (5 bases). V lost 5 bases to trimming and J lost 1 base, with 12 bases between them. Germline-derived CDR1 and CDR2 are SGHNT and YYREEE (reference sequence). The CDR3 totals 14 residues. This CDR3 reads CASSYPGSQETQYF. The CDR3 DNA reads TGTGCCAGCAGTTATCCGGGATCCCAAGAGACCCAGTACTTC.

Concerning this clone: One end of the junction fails to match germline, which may point to a read error. V is TRBV28 and J is TRBJ2-7; the match to TRBD2 covers 10 bases. Germline CDR1 and CDR2: MDHEN and SYDVKM. The CDR3 spans 14 residues. The CDR3 nucleotides are TGTGCCAGCAGTACTTGGACTAGCGGAGGATTCCCCAACTTC. It yields the protein CASSTWTSGGFPNF.

V and J are TRBV7-2 and TRBJ2-5; D could derive from TRBD1 or TRBD2 (5 bases each). In germline, CDR1 is SGHTA, CDR2 FQGNSA. The CDR3 has 13 amino acids. V was clipped by 1 base and J by 4 bases, with 7 bases between them. The CDR3, as DNA: TGTGCCAGCAGCTTAGAGGGGAGAGAGACCCAGTACTTC. It yields the protein CASSLEGRETQYF.

The gene calls are TRBV6-1 and TRBJ1-5; D not certain. This CDR3 is built from 17 residues. Trimming pared 3 bases from V and 6 bases from J, leaving 21 bases between. Germline V lookup: CDR1 MNHNS, CDR2 SASEGT. CDR3 DNA: TGTGCCAGCAGTGATCCGAGGAACTCCGGCGGACGTCAGCCCCAGCATTTT. This gives the protein CASSDPRNSGGRQPQHF.

This chain joins TRBV9 and TRBJ1-6; possibly TRBD1 for D (6 bases). V was shortened by 4 bases and J by 9 bases, with 17 bases between the two germline ends. The CDR3 has 15 residues. Looked up from germline, CDR1 is SGDLS and CDR2 is YYNGEE. The CDR3 spells CASSIAQGPRSPLHF. The CDR3 DNA sequence: TGTGCCAGCAGCATCGCTCAGGGGCCTCGTTCACCCCTCCACTTT.

The chain combines TRBV7-6 with TRBJ2-1; D call uncertain. The CDR3 is made up of 15 amino acids. Trimming pared 4 bases from V and 0 bases from J, leaving 10 bases between. Germline CDR1 and CDR2: SGHVS and FNYEAQ. CDR3 sequence (DNA): TGTGCCAGCAGCTCGACGTTGGGCTCCTACAATGAGCAGTTCTTC. This translates into CASSSTLGSYNEQFF. Full variable domain (rest looked up from reference TRBV7-6 and TRBJ2-1): GAGVSQSPRYKVTKRGQDVALRCDPISGHVSLYWYRQALGQGPEFLTYFNYEAQQDKSGLPNDRFSAERPEGSISTLTIQRTEQRDSAMYRCASSSTLGSYNEQFFGPGTRLTVL.

The chain is built from TRBV28 and TRBJ2-7; possible D gene TRBD2, 5 bases. Trimming stripped 6 bases from V and 0 bases from J, with 12 bases between. The CDR3 has 14 amino acids. Germline assignment: CDR1 MDHEN and CDR2 SYDVKM. The CDR3 DNA reads TGTGCCAGCAGCCCCGAGGGAAGCTCCTACGAGCAGTACTTC. Translated, it gives CASSPEGSSYEQYF.

The V call is TRBV7-6, the J call TRBJ2-6; either TRBD1 or TRBD2 may fit D (5 bases each). The CDR3 sequence is 15 residues long. Germline CDR1 and CDR2: SGHVS and FNYEAQ. Trimming pared 1 base from V and 4 bases from J, leaving 8 bases between. The CDR3 is CASSLGGVGANVLTF. CDR3 sequence (DNA): TGTGCCAGCAGCTTAGGAGGGGTCGGGGCCAACGTCCTGACTTTC.

The chain links TRBV5-1 to TRBJ2-1; D gene uncertain. The CDR3 has 16 residues. Germline CDR1 and CDR2: SGHRS and YFSETQ. The V and J ends lost 3 bases and 2 bases respectively, with 15 bases between them. The CDR3 here is CASSSYITGAYNEQFF. In DNA form, the CDR3 reads TGCGCCAGCAGCTCCTATATTACTGGGGCCTACAATGAGCAGTTCTTC.

The chain employs TRBV11-2 and TRBJ2-7, with a tentative D call TRBD1 (6 bases). The germline CDR1 and CDR2 sequences are SGHAT and FQNNGV. The V and J ends lost 7 bases and 2 bases respectively, with 9 bases between them. This CDR3 contains 12 residues. The CDR3 DNA follows: TGTGCCAGCAACCGGGACACCTACGAGCAGTACTTC. It translates to CASNRDTYEQYF. The full variable domain, in which reference TRBV11-2 and TRBJ2-7 provide the parts outside the CDR3, is EAGVAQSPRYKIIEKRQSVAFWCNPISGHATLYWYQQILGQGPKLLIQFQNNGVVDDSQLPKDRFSAERLKGVDSTLKIQPAKLEDSAVYLCASNRDTYEQYFGPGTRLTVT.

CDR3 loop: CASSLAGETQYF. CDR3 nucleotides: TGTGCCAGCAGCTTAGCGGGGGAGACCCAGTACTTC. This chain connects TRBV7-9 to TRBJ2-5; D is uncertain. CDR1 is SEHNR and CDR2 is FQNEAQ in the germline V gene (reference sequence). V lost 0 bases, J lost 5 bases, and 4 bases lay in between. There are 12 residues in the CDR3.

The chain combines TRBV29-1 with TRBJ2-2; 7 nucleotides align to TRBD1. This CDR3 is 15 amino acids long. Per germline, CDR1 SQVTM and CDR2 ANQGSEA. Unmatched junction bases numbered 11, after V lost 6 bases and J lost 4 bases. The CDR3 nucleotides read TGCAGCGTCTACGAGAAACAGGGGAGCACCGGGGAGCTGTTTTTT. Translating gives CSVYEKQGSTGELFF.

The chain couples TRBV9 to TRBJ2-7, with D possibly called TRBD1 or TRBD2 (5 bases each). Germline-derived CDR1 and CDR2 are SGDLS and YYNGEE. The length of the CDR3 is 13 residues. V lost 3 bases to trimming and J lost 7 bases, with 14 bases between them. In DNA form, the CDR3 reads TGTGCCAGCAGCGACGGGACGGCAGAAGAGCAGTACTTC. Its protein is CASSDGTAEEQYF. Full variable domain (remainder filled in from reference TRBV9 and TRBJ2-7): DSGVTQTPKHLITATGQRVTLRCSPRSGDLSVYWYQQSLDQGLQFLIQYYNGEERAKGNILERFSAQQFPDLHSELNLSSLELGDSALYFCASSDGTAEEQYFGPGTRLTVT.

The chain combines TRBV7-8 with TRBJ2-7, with TRBD1 identical over 7 bases. Looked up from germline, CDR1 is SGHVS and CDR2 is FQNEAQ. With 2 bases clipped from V and 0 bases from J, the junction kept 7 bases outside the gene matches. This CDR3 region has 16 residues. The DNA of the CDR3 is TGTGCCAGCAGCTTAAAACAGGGGCGAGGCTCCTACGAGCAGTACTTC. Amino acids: CASSLKQGRGSYEQYF.

The chain uses TRBV27 and TRBJ1-1; D might be TRBD1 (6 bases). This CDR3 comprises 16 residues. Germline loops: CDR1 MNHEY, CDR2 SMNVEV (reference sequence). Trimming took 4 bases from V and 2 from J, leaving 17 bases between them. Here the CDR3 reads CASSSHRGTPNTEAFF. CDR3 bases: TGTGCCAGCAGTTCCCATCGGGGGACACCAAACACTGAAGCTTTCTTT.

This clone has only a few counts. The rearrangement joins TRBV7-9 to TRBJ2-3; D might be TRBD2 (6 bases). This CDR3 region has 18 residues. V lost 8 bases and J 0 bases, leaving 24 bases between the germline ends. Germline-derived CDR1 and CDR2 are SEHNR and FQNEAQ (reference sequence). In DNA form, the CDR3 reads TGTGCCAGCGACACGGGACTCCTAGGTCCACCTAGCACAGATACGCAGTATTTT. This translates into CASDTGLLGPPSTDTQYF.

With regard to this clone: The sample carries other DNA sequences with the same CDR3. This chain connects TRBV14 to TRBJ2-7; 7 nucleotides line up with TRBD1. CDR3 size: 16 residues. V was pared by 5 bases and J by 2 bases, with 12 bases of the junction left unmatched. Germline loops: CDR1 SGHDN, CDR2 FVKESK. The CDR3 sequence is CASSRGRDSPTYEQYF. CDR3 coding DNA: TGTGCCAGCAGCAGAGGCCGGGACAGTCCTACCTACGAGCAGTACTTC.

The chain couples TRBV19 to TRBJ2-1; D remains unclear. V was clipped by 2 bases and J by 6 bases, with 8 bases between them. The CDR3 totals 13 residues. The germline V gene has CDR1 LNHDA and CDR2 SQIVND (reference sequence). CDR3 bases: TGTGCCAGTAGTATAAACCCAGCCAATGAGCAGTTCTTC. This sequence encodes CASSINPANEQFF.

Concerning this clone itself: Additional DNA sequences in this sample encode the identical CDR3. V is TRBV5-1 and J is TRBJ2-7; D gene unclear. Looked up from germline, CDR1 is SGHRS and CDR2 is YFSETQ. Trimming took off 4 bases at V and 0 bases at J, with 11 bases between the two ends. The CDR3 contains 14 residues. The CDR3, as DNA: TGCGCCAGCAGCCTAGTTGGAAGCTCCTACGAGCAGTACTTC. It codes for CASSLVGSSYEQYF.

In its sample, this clone was seen once. This chain uses TRBV28 with TRBJ2-7, with D possibly TRBD2 on 6 matching bases. V was pared by 6 bases and J by 12 bases, with 21 bases between. The CDR3 covers 13 residues. Germline values: CDR1 MDHEN, CDR2 SYDVKM. CDR3 DNA sequence: TGTGCCAGCAGACCCCCCGGGGGATCGGGGTGGTACTTC. This sequence encodes CASRPPGGSGWYF.

The V call is TRBV28, the J call TRBJ2-7; TRBD2 agrees at 12 bases. Trimming cost V 8 bases and J 3 bases; bases outside gene matches: 5. Per germline, CDR1 MDHEN and CDR2 SYDVKM. The CDR3 has 14 amino acids. The CDR3: CASLRLAGDYEQYF. The CDR3 DNA sequence: TGTGCCAGCCTTAGACTAGCGGGAGACTACGAGCAGTACTTC. Drawing the rest from reference TRBV28 and TRBJ2-7, the complete variable domain is DVKVTQSSRYLVKRTGEKVFLECVQDMDHENMFWYRQDPGLGLRLIYFSYDVKMKEKGDIPEGYSVSREKKERFSLILESASTNQTSMYLCASLRLAGDYEQYFGPGTRLTVT.

The V call is TRBV30, the J call TRBJ2-7; 8 bases agree with TRBD1. CDR3 length: 12 amino acids. Trimming cost V 3 bases and J 7 bases; bases outside gene matches: 5. Germline-derived CDR1 and CDR2 are GTSNPN and SVGIG (reference sequence). Here the CDR3 DNA reads TGTGCCTGGAGCAGGGGGCGGTTGGAGCAGTACTTC. Amino acid sequence: CAWSRGRLEQYF.

The chain uses TRBV21-1 and TRBJ1-2; the DNA was not compared with TRBD1, the D call given in the table. TRBV21-1 is a pseudogene segment. The CDR3 is 12 residues long. As DNA, the CDR3 is TGTGCCAGCGCTGAGCCAGGCTATGGCTACACCTTC. Translation gives CASAEPGYGYTF.

V is TRBV2 and J is TRBJ2-2; D call uncertain. This CDR3 contains 12 residues. CDR1 is SNHLY and CDR2 is FYNNEI in the germline V gene. V lost 8 bases to trimming and J lost 6 bases, with 10 bases between them. In DNA, the CDR3 is TGTGCCAGCCAAGGTAGCCCCGGGGAGCTGTTTTTT. This encodes CASQGSPGELFF.

The J gene is TRBJ2-1, the V gene TRBV4-2, with D maybe TRBD1 (6 bases). Germline CDR1 and CDR2: LGHNA and YNFKEQ. CDR3 length: 15 amino acids. The V gene lost 4 bases and the J gene lost 7 bases, with 17 bases spanning the gap. The DNA for the CDR3 is TGTGCCAGCAGCCCCTCGTTGGGGGCTCTAAATGAGCAGTTCTTC. Translation: CASSPSLGALNEQFF.

V gene TRBV9 combines with J gene TRBJ1-1, with 9 bases lining up with TRBD1. The CDR3 extends over 15 amino acids. Per germline, CDR1 SGDLS and CDR2 YYNGEE. V lost 3 bases to trimming and J lost 2 bases; unmatched junction nucleotides: 5. In DNA form, the CDR3 reads TGTGCCAGCAGCGGGGGACAGGGTTTAAACACTGAAGCTTTCTTT. This encodes CASSGGQGLNTEAFF.

The V gene is TRBV9, the J gene TRBJ2-2; D ambiguous. The V end lost 7 bases, the J end lost 4 bases, and 8 bases lay between the germline ends. The CDR3 sequence is 12 residues long. The V gene's germline CDR1 is SGDLS and CDR2 YYNGEE. CDR3 protein: CASQWGTGELFF. For the CDR3, the DNA is TGTGCCAGCCAGTGGGGCACCGGGGAGCTGTTTTTT.

V is TRBV7-9 and J is TRBJ2-3, with D maybe TRBD2 (5 bases). Germline V gene lookup returns CDR1 SEHNR and CDR2 FQNEAQ (reference sequence). V was cut by 6 bases and J by 2 bases, with 12 bases left in between. The CDR3 consists of 14 residues. Here the CDR3 DNA reads TGTGCCAGCAGAGGACTCATTCCCACAGATACGCAGTATTTT. This translates into CASRGLIPTDTQYF.